The sequence of this T cell receptor beta chain was determined in a study of siplizumab effects on memory and regulatory T cells. Regarding the study as a whole: Confirmation was lacking for the suppressive function of proliferating Tregs derived from siplizumab cultures.

The CDR3 length is 15 residues. With 3 bases clipped from V and 0 bases from J, the junction kept 3 bases outside the gene matches. Germline assignment: CDR1 PRHDT and CDR2 FYEKMQ (reference sequence). The assay was immunoSEQ multiplex PCR, and TCRdb's table has in-frame clones only and misses some. The profile covers approximately 120,000 clones, with about 90% appearing a single time and about 0.75% taken by the ten largest. Points on this clone: Its antigen remains unidentified.

This rearrangement joins TRBV13 to TRBJ2-3; 7 positions agree with TRBD2. Sequencing was carried out using Tregs sorted from blood. This clonotype originated in a human donor in good health. The CDR3 DNA reads as TGTGCCAGCAGCTTTGGACTAGAGAGCACAGATACGCAGTATTTT. As protein: CASSFGLESTDTQYF. The full variable domain, completed using reference TRBV13 and TRBJ2-3, is AAGVIQSPRHLIKEKRETATLKCYPIPRHDTVYWYQQGPGQDPQFLISFYEKMQSDKGSIPDRFSAQQFSDYHSELNMSSLELGDSALYFCASSFGLESTDTQYFGPGTRLTVL.